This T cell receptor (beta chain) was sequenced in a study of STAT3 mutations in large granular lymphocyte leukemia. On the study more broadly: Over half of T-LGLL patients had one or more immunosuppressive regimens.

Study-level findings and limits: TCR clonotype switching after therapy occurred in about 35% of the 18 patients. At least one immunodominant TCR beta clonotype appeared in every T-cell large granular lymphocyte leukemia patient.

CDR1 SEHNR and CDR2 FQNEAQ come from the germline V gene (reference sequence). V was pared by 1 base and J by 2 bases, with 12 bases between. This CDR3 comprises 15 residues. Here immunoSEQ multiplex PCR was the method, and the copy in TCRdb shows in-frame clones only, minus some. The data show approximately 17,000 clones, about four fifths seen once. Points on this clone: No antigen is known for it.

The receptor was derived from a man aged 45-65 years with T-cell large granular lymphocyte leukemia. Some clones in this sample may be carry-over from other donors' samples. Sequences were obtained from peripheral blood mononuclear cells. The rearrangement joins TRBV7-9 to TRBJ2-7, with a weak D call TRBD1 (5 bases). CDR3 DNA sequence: TGTGCCAGCAGCTTAGAGGGGCAGGGCGCCTACGAGCAGTACTTC. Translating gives CASSLEGQGAYEQYF.